This T cell receptor (beta chain) comes out of a study of blood T cell repertoires in COVID-19. Study information: Sites across the United States, Italy and Spain contributed samples from acute and convalescent COVID-19. Nucleic acid was either cDNA or gDNA, and it came from T cells, B-cell-depleted T cells, or PBMCs.

Authors' data handling: Using reference gene primer amplification, nucleated cell counts were estimated. This table comes from immunoSEQ multiplex PCR, and its TCRdb copy is limited to in-frame clones, with some not included. V, J and clone size derive from that table, while D and trimming were established from the DNA sequence. This table has approximately 210,000 clones, about 86% appearing once. The CDR3 is made up of 12 amino acids. Germline-derived CDR1 and CDR2 are MNHEY and SVGAGI. The germline V and J ends were trimmed by 4 bases and 8 bases, with 11 bases remaining between them. This clone was seen a single time.

The genes are TRBV6-5 and TRBJ1-1; D unresolved. The receptor comes from a woman in her seventies with acute or convalescent COVID-19. The sequencing input was peripheral blood. CDR3 DNA sequence: TGTGCCAGCAGTTCTACCGCGGGGGAAGCTTTCTTT. Translation gives CASSSTAGEAFF.